These T cell receptor beta chains were read from a single sample in a study of T cell repertoires in cytomegalovirus infection. MiXCR, run by TCRdb on the reads, gives a single entry per CDR3 protein. Altogether approximately 750,000 distinct CDR3 sequences are present, 35% to 45% being singletons, with the ten largest covering around 2.8%. Input material: PBMCs. Receptors were obtained from a human donor in good health (CMV status not recorded). Some clones in this sample may be carry-over from other donors' samples. Both conserved end residues are part of each CDR3. Each record gives: V gene, clone size, D gene, J gene, CDR3 DNA, CDR3 protein. A D gene is named only where the DNA matches it firmly. Clone size is stated in some rows and not others, as once, few, many or a class when expanded.

TRBV5-1,.,TRBD1,TRBJ1-4,TGCGCCAGCAGCTTGGGGTTTACCAGGACAGGAGGCGAAAAACTGTTTTTT,CASSLGFTRTGGEKLFF
TRBV27,.,TRBD2,TRBJ2-1,TGTGCCAGCACCGACGGACTAGCGGGGATCAATGAGCAGTTCTTC,CASTDGLAGINEQFF
TRBV11-2,few,.,TRBJ2-1,TGTGCCAGCAGACCCGACGGAGACAATGAGCAGTTCTTC,CASRPDGDNEQFF
TRBV19,.,.,TRBJ2-2,TGTGCCAGTAGTACTACCGGGGGCACCGGGGAGCTGTTTTTT,CASSTTGGTGELFF
TRBV6-5,many,TRBD2,TRBJ2-1,TGTGCCAGCAGTGGACTAGCGGGGGGGCGATACAATGAGCAGTTCTTC,CASSGLAGGRYNEQFF
TRBV20-1,.,.,TRBJ2-1,TGCAGTGCTAGAGATAGGTCTAGCTACTACAATGAGCAGTTCTTC,CSARDRSSYYNEQFF
TRBV28,few,.,TRBJ2-7,TGTGCCAGCAGTTTCCCCGGGACTGCTAGCTCCTACGAGCAGTACTTC,CASSFPGTASSYEQYF
TRBV12-3/TRBV12-4,many,.,TRBJ2-4,TGTGCCAGCAGTTTAGGGGAGAAAAACATTCAGTACTTC,CASSLGEKNIQYF
TRBV7-2,.,TRBD1,TRBJ2-2,TGTGCCAGCCAACCCCGGGACAGGGTATTTCCCGGGGAGCTGTTTTTT,CASQPRDRVFPGELFF
TRBV20-1,few,TRBD2,TRBJ2-1,TGCAGTGCTAGGGCTCTTTCGGGGACTAGCGGGAAAGTCCCCTACAATGAGCAGTTCTTC,CSARALSGTSGKVPYNEQFF
TRBV5-1,.,.,TRBJ2-2,TGCGCCAGCAGCTTGGAGCTCGGGGAGCTGTTTTTT,CASSLELGELFF
TRBV28,.,TRBD1,TRBJ2-3,TGTGCCAGCAGTTTATACTCATATGGGGACAGGGCGCCAGATACGCAGTATTTT,CASSLYSYGDRAPDTQYF
TRBV6-2/TRBV6-3,few,.,TRBJ1-4,TGTGCCAGCGGTCGGCCGTCGGGTGAAAAACTGTTTTTT,CASGRPSGEKLFF
TRBV7-2,.,.,TRBJ2-4,TGTGCCAGCAGCCCGCCGGGACTGGCCAAAAACATTCAGTACTTC,CASSPPGLAKNIQYF
TRBV7-2,many,TRBD1,TRBJ1-1,TGTGCCAGCAGCTTCCAGGGGGCTGGGAACACTGAAGCTTTCTTT,CASSFQGAGNTEAFF
TRBV6-5,once,.,TRBJ1-1,TGTGCCAGCAGTTATAGTATAGGGAGGAGCACTGAAGCTTTCTTT,CASSYSIGRSTEAFF
TRBV12-3/TRBV12-4,once,.,TRBJ1-3,TGTGCCAGCAGCCCGACGGGGGTAAACACCATATATTTT,CASSPTGVNTIYF
TRBV12-3/TRBV12-4,.,.,TRBJ2-3,TGTGCCAGCAGAACATGGTCCTCCGTCTTAATCACAGATACGCAGTATTTT,CASRTWSSVLITDTQYF
TRBV7-2,many,.,TRBJ2-7,TGTGCCAGCAGCTTATTGGTACAATCCTACGAGCAGTACTTC,CASSLLVQSYEQYF
TRBV20-1,.,TRBD1,TRBJ1-2,TGCAGTGCTAGCCGGCCACAGGGGGCCAGGGATGGCTACACCTTC,CSASRPQGARDGYTF
TRBV10-3,.,.,TRBJ1-2,TGTGCCATCAGTGCGGGCGGGGGGAACTATGGCTACACCTTC,CAISAGGGNYGYTF
TRBV11-2,.,TRBD2,TRBJ2-7,TGTGCCAGCAGCTACGGGACTAGCGGGTTCTCCTACGAGCAGTACTTC,CASSYGTSGFSYEQYF
TRBV19,.,.,TRBJ2-5,TGTGCCAGTAGTCCCCGTATGAGAGAGCGGGAGACCCAGTACTTC,CASSPRMRERETQYF
TRBV5-4,.,.,TRBJ2-3,TGTGACAGCAGCTTAGGACAAACAGATACGCAGTATTTT,CDSSLGQTDTQYF
TRBV5-4,many,TRBD1,TRBJ2-7,TGTGCCAGCAGCTCACCGGGACAGGCTAGCGAGCAGTACTTC,CASSSPGQASEQYF
TRBV23-1,few,TRBD2,TRBJ2-1,TGCGCCAGCGCCGGGACTAGCGGCCATGAGCAGTTCTTC,CASAGTSGHEQFF
TRBV7-8,few,.,TRBJ1-5,TGTGCCAGCAGCTTAATGTCCCCCAGAAGACTCAATCAGCCCCAGCATTTT,CASSLMSPRRLNQPQHF
TRBV12-3/TRBV12-4,few,TRBD1,TRBJ1-3,TGTGCCAGCAGTTGGACAGGACTTTCTGGAAACACCATATATTTT,CASSWTGLSGNTIYF
TRBV6-2/TRBV6-3,.,TRBD1,TRBJ2-4,TGTGCCAGCACCCGACCAGGGGGCGAGTCCAAAAACCTTCAGTACTTC,CASTRPGGESKNLQYF
TRBV6-5,few,.,TRBJ1-2,TGTGCCAGCAGTTATAGAGGGTCGAACTATGGCTACACCTTC,CASSYRGSNYGYTF
TRBV7-2,many,.,TRBJ2-3,TGTGCCAGCAGCTTATCAAGGAGGGGGCCCGCGGATACGCAGTATTTT,CASSLSRRGPADTQYF
TRBV5-6,.,TRBD1,TRBJ2-5,TGTGCCACCGGGACAGGGGGCGAGACCCAGTACTTC,CATGTGGETQYF
TRBV12-3/TRBV12-4,few,.,TRBJ2-7,TGTGCCAGCAGTTTCCAATACGAGCAGTACTTC,CASSFQYEQYF
TRBV4-1,few,.,TRBJ2-7,TGCGCCAGCAGCCAGTACCCCTACGAGCAGTACTTC,CASSQYPYEQYF
TRBV5-6,.,TRBD2,TRBJ2-3,TGTGCCAGCAGCCCTCGACTAGCTACAGATACGCAGTATTTT,CASSPRLATDTQYF
TRBV18,.,TRBD1,TRBJ1-6,TGTGCCAGCTCATCGTTTGACAGGGATTCACCCCTCCACTTT,CASSSFDRDSPLHF
TRBV19,few,.,TRBJ2-7,TGTGCCAGTAGTAAGGACGAGCAGTACTTC,CASSKDEQYF
TRBV7-8,many,TRBD1,TRBJ2-7,TGTGCCAGCAGCTTAGGACAGGGATACTACGAGCAGTACTTC,CASSLGQGYYEQYF
TRBV6-1,many,.,TRBJ1-1,TGTGCCGGGTCCAGGGGACCGAACACTGAAGCTTTCTTT,CAGSRGPNTEAFF
TRBV28,.,.,TRBJ2-7,TGTGCCAGCTCCAAAGGGGGAGCCTACGAGCAGTACTTC,CASSKGGAYEQYF
TRBV28,few,TRBD2,TRBJ2-7,TGTGCCAGCACCCTGGGACTAGCGGGTCCCTCCTACGAGCAGTACTTC,CASTLGLAGPSYEQYF
TRBV2,.,TRBD1,TRBJ1-3,TGTGCCACCGCCGCAGGGACAGGGGCGTCAAACACCATATATTTT,CATAAGTGASNTIYF
TRBV27,.,.,TRBJ2-4,TGTGCCAGCAGTTTATCTTGGGACTCACCGGGCCTAAACAGCATTCAGTACTTC,CASSLSWDSPGLNSIQYF
TRBV6-6,.,.,TRBJ2-2,TGTGCCAGCAGTGATAGTGAGGCCGGTGAGCTGGTTTTT,CASSDSEAGELVF
TRBV5-1,.,.,TRBJ1-1,TGCGCCAGCAGCTTCAGGCCGATGAACACTGAAGCTTTCTTT,CASSFRPMNTEAFF
TRBV18,.,.,TRBJ2-7,TGTGCCAGCTCTCCCCTGGTCAACCCCCACGAGCAGTACTTC,CASSPLVNPHEQYF
TRBV27,few,TRBD1,TRBJ1-4,TGTGCCAGCAGCCCCTGGACAGGGGGTTCGAATGAAAAACTGTTTTTT,CASSPWTGGSNEKLFF
TRBV19,.,.,TRBJ1-6,TGTGCCAGTAGTAGCGGGCGGTCATCCTATAATTCACCCCTCCACTTT,CASSSGRSSYNSPLHF
TRBV7-2,many,.,TRBJ1-2,TGTGCCAGCAGCTTGGACACTGGCTACACCTTC,CASSLDTGYTF
TRBV5-1,.,TRBD1,TRBJ2-1,TGCGCCAGCAGCTTAGACAGGGCATGGCCCTACAATGAGCAGTTCTTC,CASSLDRAWPYNEQFF
TRBV12-3/TRBV12-4,.,.,TRBJ1-3,TGTGCCAGCAGTAGGGACGCCTCGAGCTCTGGAAACACCATATATTTT,CASSRDASSSGNTIYF